Following are 13 T cell receptor beta chains from one sample sequenced in a study of blood T cell repertoires in COVID-19. Using immunoSEQ multiplex PCR, the repertoire was profiled, and TCRdb retains in-frame clones only, with some absent. The sample has tens of thousands of clones; 83% are singletons. Sequenced: peripheral blood. These receptors all stem from a woman aged 80 or older with acute or convalescent COVID-19.

The chain joins TRBV29-1 to TRBJ2-7; D remains ambiguous. V was shortened by 6 bases and J by 1 base, with 13 bases between the two germline ends. CDR1 is SQVTM and CDR2 is ANQGSEA in the germline V gene. The CDR3 runs 13 residues. CDR3 in DNA: TGCAGCGTCGTCCCCGACGGGTCCTACGAGCAGTACTTC. Its protein is CSVVPDGSYEQYF.

V gene TRBV19 combines with J gene TRBJ2-2; TRBD2 agrees at 9 bases. CDR1 and CDR2 (germline): LNHDA, SQIVND (reference sequence). V lost 11 bases and J lost 4; bases outside the gene matches: 14. The CDR3 length is 16 residues. The CDR3 DNA sequence: TGTGCCTCCCACGCGGCTAGCGGGACGGCCACCGGGGAGCTGTTTTTT. Protein sequence: CASHAASGTATGELFF.

The chain employs TRBV5-8 and TRBJ1-1, with TRBD1 as a possible D gene (5 bases). V lost 3 bases to trimming and J lost 0 bases, with 9 bases between them. Germline V gives CDR1 SGHTS, CDR2 YDEGEE. This CDR3 comprises 14 residues. In DNA form, the CDR3 reads TGTGCCAGCAGCTCCAGGGTCCTGAACACTGAAGCTTTCTTT. It is translated as CASSSRVLNTEAFF.

This clone came up once. CDR3: CASSLGQLNTGELFF. CDR3 coding DNA: TGTGCCAGCAGCTTGGGACAGCTGAACACCGGGGAGCTGTTTTTT. The rearrangement uses TRBV7-3 and TRBJ2-2, with 7 bases identical to TRBD1. Germline CDR1 is SGHTA and CDR2 is FQGTGA. Trimming took 3 bases from V and 1 from J; bases not matched to a gene: 2. The CDR3 has 15 residues.

The chain uses TRBV7-2 and TRBJ2-6; 14 positions agree with TRBD2. Germline assignment: CDR1 SGHTA and CDR2 FQGNSA. There are 20 residues in the CDR3. V was clipped by 4 bases and J by 3 bases; unmatched bases: 11. The CDR3 nucleotides read TGTGCCAGCAGCTCAGCCGGGACTAGCGGGAGCGCGTTTGGGGCCAACGTCCTGACTTTC. Encoded protein: CASSSAGTSGSAFGANVLTF.

The chain joins TRBV5-8 to TRBJ2-5, with 8 bases that match TRBD2. The junction had 10 bases not matched to a gene; V was cut back by 4 bases and J by 2 bases. The CDR3 consists of 16 residues. In germline, CDR1 is SGHTS, CDR2 YDEGEE. In DNA, the CDR3 is TGTGCCAGCAGCCGGCGGACTAGCTCGGGGCAAGAGACCCAGTACTTC. The encoded protein is CASSRRTSSGQETQYF.

The V and J genes are TRBV10-3 and TRBJ2-1; tentatively, D is TRBD2 (6 bases). With 0 bases removed from V and 4 bases from J, the gap between germline ends came to 10 bases. Germline CDR1 and CDR2: ENHRY and SYGVKD. The CDR3 has 15 amino acids. The CDR3, as DNA: TGTGCCATCAGTGAGTCGCGGAGGGCGTACAATGAGCAGTTCTTC. Encoded protein: CAISESRRAYNEQFF.

V is TRBV7-9 and J is TRBJ2-1, with 8 nucleotides matching TRBD2. Germline assignment: CDR1 SEHNR and CDR2 FQNEAQ (reference sequence). The J segment lost 14 bases and the V segment lost 3 bases, leaving 6 bases of the junction unmatched. The CDR3 covers 12 residues. CDR3 in amino acids: CASSLSGSQEFF. In DNA form, the CDR3 reads TGTGCCAGCAGCTTGAGCGGGAGCCAGGAGTTCTTC.

The chain has TRBV19 and TRBJ2-7; 10 nucleotides agree with TRBD1. The CDR3 runs 15 residues. V dropped 3 bases and J dropped 2; count of bases not matched to a gene: 4. Germline assignment: CDR1 LNHDA and CDR2 SQIVND (reference sequence). The CDR3 loop reads CASSIGDRGAYEQYF. The CDR3 DNA reads as TGTGCCAGTAGTATCGGGGACAGGGGTGCCTACGAGCAGTACTTC. Drawing the rest from reference TRBV19 and TRBJ2-7, the complete variable domain is DGGITQSPKYLFRKEGQNVTLSCEQNLNHDAMYWYRQDPGQGLRLIYYSQIVNDFQKGDIAEGYSVSREKKESFPLTVTSAQKNPTAFYLCASSIGDRGAYEQYFGPGTRLTVT.

The chain employs TRBV14 and TRBJ2-1; 12 nucleotides match TRBD2. Trimming at V came to 6 bases and at J to 6 bases, leaving 6 bases not matched to a gene. Germline V gives CDR1 SGHDN, CDR2 FVKESK. This CDR3 is built from 15 residues. CDR3 protein: CASRQTSGSVNEQFF. The DNA for the CDR3 is TGTGCCAGCAGGCAGACTAGCGGGAGTGTCAATGAGCAGTTCTTC.

The chain joins TRBV6-5 to TRBJ2-3, with a possible D match to TRBD2 (6 bases). The CDR3 covers 14 residues. Germline assignment: CDR1 MNHEY and CDR2 SVGAGI. The V and J ends lost 6 bases and 7 bases respectively, with 17 bases between them. DNA of the CDR3: TGTGCCAGCAGGAAGACGCGGACTATTAATACGCAGTATTTT. Translated: CASRKTRTINTQYF.

This chain uses TRBV6-5 with TRBJ1-5; 8 bases line up with TRBD1. The CDR3 is 13 residues long. J gave up 4 bases and V 6 bases, and 2 bases lay outside the gene matches. In germline, CDR1 is MNHEY, CDR2 SVGAGI. CDR3: CASRTGENQPQHF. DNA of the CDR3: TGTGCCAGCAGGACAGGGGAAAATCAGCCCCAGCATTTT.

The chain links TRBV19 to TRBJ2-6; 7 bases align to TRBD1. The V gene end was trimmed by 5 bases and the J gene end by 0 bases; junction bases not matched to a gene: 7. The germline CDR1 and CDR2 sequences are LNHDA and SQIVND (reference sequence). CDR3 size: 17 residues. CDR3 DNA sequence: TGTGCCAGTAGTTCTCGGACAGGCAACTCTGGGGCCAACGTCCTGACTTTC. Protein product: CASSSRTGNSGANVLTF.